Listed here are 19 T cell receptor beta chains from one sample, sequenced in a study of regulatory T cells in long-lasting Graves disease. Time point noted: persistent/refractory GD, antithyroid drugs over 5 years with positive TRAb. The TCR library was made from RNA that had been extracted from PBMCs in TRIzol. CDR3 regions were amplified by Arm-PCR using iRepertoire HTBI primers to build TCR beta libraries. TCRdb reanalysed the multiplex PCR reads using MiXCR and keeps one entry per CDR3 protein. The table has around 300,000 distinct CDR3 sequences, around 20% seen once. The source was peripheral blood mononuclear cells (PBMCs), collected when the disease was refractory, from a patient treated with antithyroid drugs. Receptor source: a female donor with Graves disease.

As regards this clonotype: This may be a read error: a much more frequent sequence differs by one nucleotide. V and J are TRBV3-1 and TRBJ2-5, with 10 bases aligning to TRBD2. The V gene end was trimmed by 2 bases and the J gene end by 5 bases; junction bases not matched to a gene: 5. The germline CDR1 and CDR2 sequences are LGHDT and YNNKEL (reference sequence). The length of the CDR3 is 15 residues. CDR3 coding DNA: TGTGCCAGCAGCCAATTCCTAGCGGGAGCGGAGACCCAGTACTTC. Protein sequence: CASSQFLAGAETQYF.

In its sample, this clonotype was seen many times. The chain couples TRBV20-1 to TRBJ1-1, with D possibly matching TRBD1 (5 bases). CDR1 is DFQATT and CDR2 is SNEGSKA in the germline V gene (reference sequence). V gave up 6 bases and J gave up 1 base, with 15 bases separating them. The CDR3 loop spans 14 amino acids. The CDR3 protein is CSALTGWGNTEAFF. The DNA for the CDR3 is TGCAGTGCCCTCACAGGTTGGGGGAACACTGAAGCTTTCTTT.

This clonotype was found many times. The chain links TRBV28 to TRBJ1-1, with 7 bases fitting TRBD1. CDR3 size: 17 residues. Per the germline V gene, CDR1 is MDHEN and CDR2 is SYDVKM. The V and J ends lost 7 bases and 0 bases, in that order; junction bases with no gene match: 14. The CDR3 loop is CASIEGAQGRVNTEAFF. Here the CDR3 DNA reads TGTGCCAGCATCGAGGGGGCGCAGGGCCGAGTGAACACTGAAGCTTTCTTT.

The rearrangement links TRBV20-1 to TRBJ1-2; 8 nucleotides line up with TRBD1. J lost 6 bases, V lost 6 bases, and 9 bases had no gene match. The germline CDR1 and CDR2 sequences are DFQATT and SNEGSKA (reference sequence). The CDR3 extends over 13 amino acids. The DNA of the CDR3 is TGCAGTGCGGGGGCAGGGGGCTCAGATGGCTACACCTTC. Its translation: CSAGAGGSDGYTF.

This clonotype was recorded many times. The chain combines TRBV30 with TRBJ1-1, with a tentative D call TRBD1 (6 bases). This CDR3 comprises 14 residues. The ends were cut back, 8 bases at V and 3 bases at J, with 19 bases in the middle. CDR1 is GTSNPN, CDR2 SVGIG, per germline (reference sequence). CDR3 residues: CAPQRLGGHTEAFF. The CDR3 DNA reads TGTGCCCCTCAAAGATTGGGGGGGCACACTGAAGCTTTCTTT.

This clonotype has ten or more counts. V gene TRBV20-1 combines with J gene TRBJ2-7, with a weak D call TRBD1 (6 bases). This CDR3 has 14 amino acids. The V gene lost 6 bases and the J gene lost 3 bases, with 18 bases spanning the gap. Germline V gene sequence: CDR1 DFQATT, CDR2 SNEGSKA (reference sequence). CDR3: CSAQMAGVIYEQYF. The CDR3 nucleotides read TGCAGTGCCCAAATGGCAGGGGTAATCTACGAGCAGTACTTC.

The table lists this clonotype with a few counts. This sequence joins TRBV3-1 and TRBJ2-2, with 9 bases aligning to TRBD2. Germline V gene lookup returns CDR1 LGHDT and CDR2 YNNKEL (reference sequence). The CDR3 totals 17 residues. V shed 3 bases and J 3 bases; nucleotides not matched to a gene: 8. In DNA form, the CDR3 reads TGTGCCAGCAGCCATGGTATAGCGGGAGAGCACACCGGGGAGCTGTTTTTT. Its protein product is CASSHGIAGEHTGELFF.

V usage is TRBV7-9 and J usage is TRBJ1-4; no reliable D call. Trimming shortened V by 4 bases and J by 2 bases, and 14 bases separated the two germline ends. This CDR3 is 16 amino acids long. Per germline, CDR1 SEHNR and CDR2 FQNEAQ (reference sequence). This CDR3 reads CASSSSRLGTNEKLFF. The CDR3 bases are TGTGCCAGCAGCTCCAGTCGGTTAGGGACTAATGAAAAACTGTTTTTT.

This clonotype turned up a few times. An end of the junction does not agree with germline; a read error may underlie this. This rearrangement joins TRBV30 to TRBJ1-3; no clear D. Germline values: CDR1 GTSNPN, CDR2 SVGIG (reference sequence). The CDR3 runs 13 residues. The CDR3 nucleotides are TGCGCCTGGAGTGTTTACTCTGGAACCACCATATATTTT. Translated, it gives CAWSVYSGTTIYF.

In this sample, this clonotype turned up a few times. The rearrangement joins TRBV27 to TRBJ2-7, with 7 positions matching TRBD2. CDR3 length: 15 amino acids. Germline V gives CDR1 MNHEY, CDR2 SMNVEV (reference sequence). V shed 6 bases, J shed 3 bases, and the junction held 11 bases outside the gene matches. The CDR3 DNA reads TGTGCCAGCAGGCCGGAAGGACTAGTCAGCTACGAGCAGTACTTC. This translates into CASRPEGLVSYEQYF.

This clonotype was counted ten times or more. V gene TRBV20-1 combines with J gene TRBJ1-2; D unresolved. The CDR3 spans 13 residues. Germline assignment: CDR1 DFQATT and CDR2 SNEGSKA (reference sequence). The V end lost 0 bases, the J end lost 4 bases, and 9 bases lay between the germline ends. CDR3 nucleotide sequence: TGCAGTGCTAGAGATCGGGGAGGCTATGGCTACACCTTC. Its protein is CSARDRGGYGYTF.

Many counts were recorded for this clonotype. The rearrangement links TRBV11-2 to TRBJ2-7; 7 bases are shared with TRBD1. Germline CDR1 and CDR2: SGHAT and FQNNGV. V lost 6 bases to trimming and J lost 2 bases; unmatched junction nucleotides: 13. CDR3 length: 16 residues. The CDR3: CASRGEGAGGAYEQYF. The CDR3 region has the DNA TGTGCCAGCAGGGGAGAAGGGGCAGGGGGTGCCTACGAGCAGTACTTC.

This clonotype has just one count. The chain couples TRBV29-1 to TRBJ2-2; the D gene could be TRBD1 or TRBD2 (5 bases each). Germline CDR1 and CDR2: SQVTM and ANQGSEA. Deletions cut 3 bases from V and 1 base from J, with 9 bases between. The CDR3 has 14 amino acids. The CDR3 DNA is TGCAGCGTTGAGAGGGACGGGAACACCGGGGAGCTGTTTTTT. Its translation: CSVERDGNTGELFF.

The gene calls are TRBV19 and TRBJ2-5, with 11 bases fitting TRBD1. From germline, CDR1 is LNHDA and CDR2 SQIVND (reference sequence). The CDR3 has 16 amino acids. V lost 3 bases to trimming and J lost 2 bases; unmatched junction nucleotides: 5. As DNA, the CDR3 is TGTGCCAGTAGTATTGGAGGGACAGGGGGACAAGAGACCCAGTACTTC. This gives the protein CASSIGGTGGQETQYF.

This clonotype was found a few times. The rearrangement joins TRBV19 to TRBJ2-5; D not certain. The germline V and J ends were trimmed by 5 bases and 4 bases, with 5 bases remaining between them. Per the germline V gene, CDR1 is LNHDA and CDR2 is SQIVND (reference sequence). The CDR3 has 11 amino acids. The CDR3 sequence is CASSATETQYF. The DNA for the CDR3 is TGTGCCAGTAGTGCAACAGAGACCCAGTACTTC.

This chain joins TRBV20-1 and TRBJ1-6; D remains unclear. Germline lookup yields CDR1 DFQATT and CDR2 SNEGSKA (reference sequence). This CDR3 spans 15 amino acids. Trimming shortened V by 6 bases and J by 5 bases, and 17 bases separated the two germline ends. The CDR3 region is CSARFEGTHNSPLHF. The CDR3 DNA reads as TGCAGTGCCAGATTTGAGGGTACCCATAATTCACCCCTCCACTTT.

Remarks on this clonotype: The conserved closing phenylalanine or tryptophan is absent in this CDR3, likely reflecting a read error. The chain uses TRBV9 and TRBJ1-2, with D possibly matching TRBD1 (5 bases). V was shortened by 4 bases and J by 5 bases, with 18 bases between the two germline ends. Germline V gives CDR1 SGDLS, CDR2 YYNGEE. The CDR3 extends over 15 amino acids. CDR3 in amino acids: CASSTYGGNEYGYTS. Here the CDR3 DNA reads TGTGCCAGCAGCACCTACGGGGGAAACGAGTATGGCTACACCTCC.

The sample holds many counts of this clonotype. The chain combines TRBV2 with TRBJ1-2; D is unclear. Per germline, CDR1 SNHLY and CDR2 FYNNEI. This CDR3 has 15 amino acids. V lost 1 base and J 3 bases, leaving 12 bases between the germline ends. As DNA, the CDR3 is TGTGCCAGCAGTGAAGTGGGGAGACGGGACTATGGCTACACCTTC. It codes for CASSEVGRRDYGYTF.

This clonotype was recorded many times. The chain is built from TRBV6-5 and TRBJ2-5; D uncertain. The CDR3 spans 14 residues. Germline V lookup: CDR1 MNHEY, CDR2 SVGAGI. Between the trimmed V and J ends, which lost 2 bases and 4 bases, there was a span of 11 bases. Written as DNA, the CDR3 is TGTGCCAGCAGTTACCAGCATCTGCGAGAGACCCAGTACTTC. It yields the protein CASSYQHLRETQYF.